These 27 T cell receptor beta chains came from one sample sequenced in a study of T-cell memory formation after mild COVID-19. TCRdb reprocessed the 5' RACE reads with MiXCR, giving one entry per CDR3 protein. The sample shows 150,000 or so distinct CDR3 sequences, roughly 15% of them seen only once. The sample was PBMCs or a T cell subset sorted from them (not recorded which). The receptors stem from an adult woman who had mild COVID-19 (a few samples of this study predate the infection). Cell type and time point are not known.

This clonotype was seen a few times. The rearrangement links TRBV24-1 to TRBJ2-2; 9 nucleotides agree with TRBD1. V lost 0 bases and J lost 4; bases outside the gene matches: 11. The CDR3 contains 19 residues. Germline V gene lookup returns CDR1 KGHDR and CDR2 SFDVKD. The CDR3 region is CATSDLLGPGQGRTGELFF. Here the CDR3 DNA reads TGTGCCACCAGTGATTTGTTGGGACCGGGACAGGGACGCACCGGGGAGCTGTTTTTT.

The chain is built from TRBV20-1 and TRBJ2-3, with D hard to call. This CDR3 spans 15 amino acids. Germline values: CDR1 DFQATT, CDR2 SNEGSKA (reference sequence). The V gene lost 6 bases and the J gene lost 1 base, with 17 bases spanning the gap. CDR3: CSAPRPDLRTDTQYF. In DNA form, the CDR3 reads TGCAGTGCCCCCCGACCTGACCTCCGCACAGATACGCAGTATTTT.

The J gene is TRBJ2-7, the V gene TRBV6-6, with D possibly TRBD2 on 6 matching bases. There are 13 residues in the CDR3. Looked up from germline, CDR1 is MNHNY and CDR2 is SVGAGI (reference sequence). V was cut by 0 bases and J by 11 bases, with 14 bases left in between. The CDR3 sequence: CASSYSMGEVEYF. The DNA for the CDR3 is TGTGCCAGCAGTTACTCGATGGGGGAGGTCGAGTACTTC.

This chain uses TRBV9 with TRBJ2-7; no clear D. Germline CDR1 is SGDLS and CDR2 is YYNGEE. The CDR3 consists of 14 residues. V was pared by 0 bases and J by 0 bases, with 7 bases between. In DNA, the CDR3 is TGTGCCAGCAGCGTAGGCCCAGACTCCTACGAGCAGTACTTC. This gives the protein CASSVGPDSYEQYF.

This clonotype has more than one count but fewer than ten. This sequence joins TRBV20-1 and TRBJ1-1; possible D gene TRBD1, 6 bases. V was clipped by 3 bases and J by 3 bases, with 11 bases between them. The CDR3 totals 13 residues. Germline V gene data show CDR1 as DFQATT and CDR2 as SNEGSKA (reference sequence). The CDR3 DNA follows: TGCAGTGCTAGCGTTCAGGGGCACACTGAAGCTTTCTTT. This translates into CSASVQGHTEAFF.

This clonotype was detected only a few times. The chain joins TRBV12-5 to TRBJ2-5, with 10 bases matching TRBD2. Germline V lookup: CDR1 LGHNT, CDR2 FRNRAP. The CDR3 is made up of 13 amino acids. The CDR3 region is CASRASGRETQYF. The CDR3 DNA is TGTGCCTCACGGGCTAGCGGGAGAGAGACCCAGTACTTC. Combining the CDR3 with reference TRBV12-5 and TRBJ2-5 gives the whole variable domain DARVTQTPRHKVTEMGQEVTMRCQPILGHNTVFWYRQTMMQGLELLAYFRNRAPLDDSGMPKDRFSAEMPDATLATLKIQPSEPRDSAVYFCASRASGRETQYFGPGTRLLVL.

For the CDR3, the DNA is TGCAGCGTTGAAGATCCGGGACAGTTAACCTTC. Translation gives CSVEDPGQLTF. The rearrangement joins TRBV29-1 to TRBJ1-2; 7 bases line up with TRBD1. This CDR3 has 11 amino acids. J lost 14 bases, V lost 0 bases, and 6 bases had no gene match. CDR1 and CDR2 from the germline V gene are SQVTM and ANQGSEA.

The chain employs TRBV7-9 and TRBJ2-3; D call uncertain. V was cut by 1 base and J by 3 bases, with 11 bases left in between. The germline CDR1 and CDR2 sequences are SEHNR and FQNEAQ (reference sequence). The CDR3 contains 15 residues. The chain's CDR3 is CASSLVVVGTDTQYF. The CDR3 region has the DNA TGTGCCAGCAGCTTAGTCGTGGTGGGTACAGATACGCAGTATTTT.

The V and J genes are TRBV29-1 and TRBJ2-5; perhaps D is TRBD1 or TRBD2 (6 bases each). V shed 4 bases and J shed 2 bases, with 20 bases lying between them. Germline V gives CDR1 SQVTM, CDR2 ANQGSEA. The CDR3 length is 16 residues. DNA for the CDR3: TGCAGCGTTGGAACGCCGGAGGAGGGGGATCAAGAGACCCAGTACTTC. It codes for CSVGTPEEGDQETQYF.

This clonotype occurred a few times. The V call is TRBV5-4, the J call TRBJ2-5; D may be TRBD1 (5 bases). Trimming stripped 4 bases from V and 0 bases from J, with 16 bases between. The CDR3 loop spans 16 amino acids. The germline gives CDR1 SGHNT, CDR2 YYREEE (reference sequence). The CDR3: CASSPGAHRYQETQYF. The CDR3 DNA reads as TGTGCCAGCAGCCCCGGAGCCCACAGGTACCAAGAGACCCAGTACTTC.

The rearrangement uses TRBV7-3 and TRBJ2-1; D might be TRBD2 (5 bases). Deletions cut 2 bases from V and 10 bases from J, with 12 bases between. The CDR3 is 13 amino acids. Germline CDR1 reads SGHTA; CDR2 reads FQGTGA. The CDR3 loop is CASSLRGSGEQFF. As DNA, the CDR3 is TGTGCCAGCAGCTTACGAGGGAGTGGCGAGCAGTTCTTC.

The rearrangement joins TRBV7-3 to TRBJ2-5; unclear D gene. The CDR3 covers 14 residues. V was clipped by 5 bases and J by 5 bases, with 15 bases between them. Per germline, CDR1 SGHTA and CDR2 FQGTGA. The CDR3 region has the DNA TGTGCCAGCAGCCCGGATCGGATGGGGGAGACCCAGTACTTC. It translates to CASSPDRMGETQYF.

The chain combines TRBV24-1 with TRBJ2-4; 7 nucleotides agree with TRBD2. The CDR3 runs to 13 residues. Germline loops: CDR1 KGHDR, CDR2 SFDVKD. After removal of 6 bases from V and 7 bases from J, the junction contained 5 bases not matched to a gene. This CDR3 is CATSPGGVNIQYF. The CDR3 nucleotides read TGTGCCACCAGTCCTGGGGGGGTGAACATTCAGTACTTC.

This clonotype has only a few counts. The chain uses TRBV18 and TRBJ2-7; D may match TRBD1 or TRBD2 (5 bases each). This CDR3 comprises 14 residues. Trimming shortened V by 0 bases and J by 2 bases, and 8 bases separated the two germline ends. The V gene's germline CDR1 is KGHSH and CDR2 LQKENI. CDR3 in DNA: TGTGCCAGCTCACCACCGGGACGACCCTACGAGCAGTACTTC. Amino acid sequence: CASSPPGRPYEQYF. Drawing the rest from reference TRBV18 and TRBJ2-7, the complete variable domain is NAGVMQNPRHLVRRRGQEARLRCSPMKGHSHVYWYRQLPEEGLKFMVYLQKENIIDESGMPKERFSAEFPKEGPSILRIQQVVRGDSAAYFCASSPPGRPYEQYFGPGTRLTVT.

This chain links TRBV6-5 with TRBJ1-5, with D uncertain. Germline V lookup: CDR1 MNHEY, CDR2 SVGAGI. The CDR3 totals 14 residues. Between the trimmed V and J ends, which lost 6 bases and 1 base, there was a span of 10 bases. In DNA form, the CDR3 reads TGTGCCAGCAGACGGTTTGGCAGCAATCAGCCCCAGCATTTT. Its protein product is CASRRFGSNQPQHF.

A few counts support this clonotype. The chain recombines TRBV24-1 with TRBJ2-1; 9 nucleotides align to TRBD2. Germline-derived CDR1 and CDR2 are KGHDR and SFDVKD. Losses at the gene ends were 2 bases for V and 7 bases for J; bases not matched to a gene: 14. The CDR3 has 18 amino acids. CDR3 DNA: TGTGCCACCAGTGATTCGACGCCGACTAGCGGAAGGGTGAATGAGCAGTTCTTC. Its translation: CATSDSTPTSGRVNEQFF.

In nucleotides, the CDR3 is TGCGCCAGCAGCCCTCATAGGGGACCCGGCCCGAGCACCGGGGAGCTGTTTTTT. This codes for CASSPHRGPGPSTGELFF. V is TRBV4-3 and J is TRBJ2-2, with D possibly being TRBD1 or TRBD2 (5 bases each). Trimming left V 4 bases short and J 4 bases short, with 22 bases between. The CDR3 totals 18 residues. Germline V gene lookup returns CDR1 LGHNA and CDR2 YSLEER.

This clonotype came up a few times. V is TRBV20-1 and J is TRBJ2-1; weak D call: TRBD2 (9 bases). V was cut by 5 bases and J by 2 bases, with 19 bases left in between. The CDR3 is 16 residues long. Germline assignment: CDR1 DFQATT and CDR2 SNEGSKA (reference sequence). CDR3 nucleotides: TGCAGTGCTGGTTCTAGCGGGACAGGACCCTACAATGAGCAGTTCTTC. Its protein product is CSAGSSGTGPYNEQFF.

The chain recombines TRBV30 with TRBJ2-5; either TRBD1 or TRBD2 may fit D (5 bases each). V was clipped by 0 bases and J by 2 bases, with 13 bases between them. The V gene's germline CDR1 is GTSNPN and CDR2 SVGIG (reference sequence). The length of the CDR3 is 15 residues. As DNA, the CDR3 is TGTGCCTGGAGTGTATTGTCGGGACCTCAAGAGACCCAGTACTTC. Amino acid sequence: CAWSVLSGPQETQYF.

The chain recombines TRBV7-9 with TRBJ2-1; TRBD1 is a possible D gene (5 bases). Per germline, CDR1 SEHNR and CDR2 FQNEAQ (reference sequence). The CDR3 has 15 amino acids. V lost 1 base and J lost 8, with 15 bases in between. CDR3 residues: CASSLEQGRSHEQFF. The DNA for the CDR3 is TGTGCCAGCAGCTTAGAGCAGGGCAGGTCCCATGAGCAGTTCTTC. Based on the CDR3 plus reference TRBV7-9 and TRBJ2-1, the full variable domain is DTGVSQNPRHKITKRGQNVTFRCDPISEHNRLYWYRQTLGQGPEFLTYFQNEAQLEKSRLLSDRFSAERPKGSFSTLEIQRTEQGDSAMYLCASSLEQGRSHEQFFGPGTRLTVL.

This clonotype was counted only a few times. The rearrangement joins TRBV4-3 to TRBJ2-1, with 9 bases fitting TRBD2. Trimming cost V 4 bases and J 3 bases; bases outside gene matches: 7. There are 16 residues in the CDR3. CDR1 is LGHNA, CDR2 YSLEER, per germline. CDR3 sequence (DNA): TGCGCCAGCAGCCGGGTTACTAGCGGGCACTACAATGAGCAGTTCTTC. Translating gives CASSRVTSGHYNEQFF.

The J gene is TRBJ2-5, the V gene TRBV2; D is possibly TRBD1 or TRBD2 (6 bases each). This CDR3 region has 16 residues. V lost 4 bases and J lost 4, with 19 bases in between. Germline assignment: CDR1 SNHLY and CDR2 FYNNEI. In DNA, the CDR3 is TGTGCCAGCAGTGGCTCGTGGGGGGCGCTTGGAGAGACCCAGTACTTC. Residues: CASSGSWGALGETQYF.

Only a few counts were recorded for this clonotype. This rearrangement joins TRBV19 to TRBJ2-1; TRBD1 matches 9 bases. CDR1 LNHDA and CDR2 SQIVND come from the germline V gene (reference sequence). V dropped 1 base and J dropped 9; count of bases not matched to a gene: 10. The CDR3 extends over 16 amino acids. CDR3 sequence: CASSIVHGTGLVEQFF. The DNA of the CDR3 is TGTGCCAGTAGTATAGTCCATGGGACAGGGTTGGTTGAGCAGTTCTTC. Complete variable domain (other parts from reference TRBV19 and TRBJ2-1): DGGITQSPKYLFRKEGQNVTLSCEQNLNHDAMYWYRQDPGQGLRLIYYSQIVNDFQKGDIAEGYSVSREKKESFPLTVTSAQKNPTAFYLCASSIVHGTGLVEQFFGPGTRLTVL.

This clonotype was seen only a few times. The V and J genes are TRBV12-3 or TRBV12-4 and TRBJ1-1, with TRBD1 matching over 7 bases. The CDR3 extends over 15 amino acids. Trimming at V came to 8 bases and at J to 5 bases, leaving 14 bases not matched to a gene. This CDR3 is CASDLRGQGRTEAFF. DNA of the CDR3: TGTGCCAGCGACTTAAGGGGGCAGGGGAGAACTGAAGCTTTCTTT.

The CDR3 sequence is CASSFPATSGGQETQYF. The CDR3 DNA sequence: TGTGCCAGCAGTTTCCCCGCGACTAGCGGGGGTCAAGAGACCCAGTACTTC. This rearrangement joins TRBV12-3 or TRBV12-4 to TRBJ2-5, with 12 bases that match TRBD2. The V gene end was trimmed by 3 bases and the J gene end by 2 bases; junction bases not matched to a gene: 7. CDR3 length: 17 amino acids.

In its sample, this clonotype was seen a few times. This sequence joins TRBV7-9 and TRBJ2-2; 10 nucleotides match TRBD2. The CDR3 extends over 18 amino acids. Trimming at V came to 0 bases and at J to 5 bases, leaving 9 bases not matched to a gene. Germline-derived CDR1 and CDR2 are SEHNR and FQNEAQ (reference sequence). The CDR3 sequence is CASSLAEPLAGETGELFF. CDR3 nucleotides: TGTGCCAGCAGCTTAGCAGAGCCCCTAGCGGGGGAGACCGGGGAGCTGTTTTTT. The full variable domain, its missing parts supplied by reference TRBV7-9 and TRBJ2-2, is DTGVSQNPRHKITKRGQNVTFRCDPISEHNRLYWYRQTLGQGPEFLTYFQNEAQLEKSRLLSDRFSAERPKGSFSTLEIQRTEQGDSAMYLCASSLAEPLAGETGELFFGEGSRLTVL.

This clonotype has just a few counts. The chain has TRBV4-1 and TRBJ2-1; D gene uncertain. The CDR3 has 13 amino acids. Germline lookup yields CDR1 MGHRA and CDR2 YSYEKL. Trimming took 2 bases from V and 5 from J, leaving 7 bases between them. CDR3: CASSQLRDNEQFF. The DNA of the CDR3 is TGCGCCAGCAGCCAACTAAGAGACAATGAGCAGTTCTTC.